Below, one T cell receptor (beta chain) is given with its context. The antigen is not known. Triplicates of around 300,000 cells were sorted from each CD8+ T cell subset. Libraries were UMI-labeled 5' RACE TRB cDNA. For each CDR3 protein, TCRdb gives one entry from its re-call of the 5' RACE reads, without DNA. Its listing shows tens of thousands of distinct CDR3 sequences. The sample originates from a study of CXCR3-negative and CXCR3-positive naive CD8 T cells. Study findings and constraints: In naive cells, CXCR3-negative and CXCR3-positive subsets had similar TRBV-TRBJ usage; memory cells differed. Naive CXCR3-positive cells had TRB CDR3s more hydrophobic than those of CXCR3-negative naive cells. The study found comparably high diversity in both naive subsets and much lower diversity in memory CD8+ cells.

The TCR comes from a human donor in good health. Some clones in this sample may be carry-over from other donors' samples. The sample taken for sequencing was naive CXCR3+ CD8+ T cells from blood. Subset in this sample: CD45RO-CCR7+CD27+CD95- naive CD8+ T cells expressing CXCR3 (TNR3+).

Here the CDR3 reads CASSRGMGSYEQYF. V gene TRBV3-1 combines with J gene TRBJ2-7; without DNA, the TCRdb call of TRBD1 cannot be checked. This CDR3 has 14 residues. CDR1 and CDR2 (germline): LGHDT, YNNKEL (reference sequence).